This TCR beta chain was observed in a study of T-cell reconstitution after alpha-beta-depleted transplantation in children. Study-level results: Surviving recipient T cells and intrathymic progenitors accounted for some patients' high TCRbeta diversity at day 60. Two months or so post-transplant, alpha-beta T cells reportedly derived from several hundred expanded graft clones. One year after transplant, T-cell counts and diversity came mostly from newly produced T cells.

Unique molecular identifiers were used to barcode this TCRbeta library. TCRdb reprocessed the PCR reads with MiXCR, giving one entry per CDR3 protein. Of 700,000 to 950,000 distinct CDR3 sequences in the sample, 16% were seen once. The CDR3 is 13 amino acids. Germline V lookup: CDR1 SGHAT, CDR2 FQNNGV. The ends lost 0 bases at V and 6 bases at J; junction bases unmatched: 2. This clonotype has a handful of counts. Its target is not known. The V gene is TRBV11-2, the J gene TRBJ2-7, with 7 positions matching TRBD2. The sample consisted of PBMCs, mostly from graft donor cells, taken 360 days after TCRalphabeta/CD19-depleted stem cell transplant. The TCR originated in a male patient younger than 18 who had a stem cell transplant for acute lymphoblastic leukemia, so the T cells may come from the graft donor. The CDR3 reads CASSLDAGVEQYF. As DNA, the CDR3 is TGTGCCAGCAGCTTAGATGCGGGAGTCGAGCAGTACTTC.